These 6 T cell receptor delta chains originate from one sample sequenced in a study of gamma-delta chains in newborns, infants, children. TCRdb applied CATT to the reads for clone calling. The sample consists of more than 2,000 delta-chain clones, approximately 1.1% of them appearing once. Sequencing was performed on blood. The receptors come from a child who was a newborn, infant or young child, either healthy, febrile or measles-vaccinated (not recorded which).

This clone is labeled as medium-sized. This specimen includes other DNA sequences encoding the same CDR3. The chain links TRDV1 to TRDJ2; weak D call: TRDD2 (7 bases). Germline V gene sequence: CDR1 TSWWSYY, CDR2 QGS. There are 22 residues in the CDR3. The V end lost 0 bases, the J end lost 1 base, and 27 bases lay between the germline ends. CDR3 nucleotide sequence: TGTGCTCTTGGGGAACTAGGGCATTCCTACGAGGATGGGGGTAGTTTGACAGCACAACTCTTCTTT. Amino acid sequence: CALGELGHSYEDGGSLTAQLFF.

This clone has just a few counts. This likely stems from a read error, as it lies one base from a far larger clone. The rearrangement uses TRDV2 and TRDJ3, with 8 bases lining up with TRDD3. CDR1 is GEAIGNYY and CDR2 is EKD in the germline V gene. V gave up 5 bases and J gave up 0 bases; unmatched junction bases: 14. This CDR3 spans 20 amino acids. The DNA of the CDR3 is TGTGCCTGTGGCACAATGTACTGGGGGGCAAGCTCCTGGGACACCCGACAGATGTTTTTC. It is translated as CACGTMYWGASSWDTRQMFF.

Worth noting for this clone: The protein TCRdb lists belongs to a much larger clone and differs from this DNA's translation at residue 5, which points to a read error; the protein shown is made from the DNA. V is TRDV2 and J is TRDJ1, with TRDD3 identical over 13 bases. The length of the CDR3 is 17 residues. The germline V gene encodes CDR1 GEAIGNYY and CDR2 EKD. J was trimmed by 0 bases and V by 2 bases; bases with no gene match: 5. CDR3 sequence reads: CACDRLGDTRNTDKLIF. The CDR3 nucleotides read TGTGCCTGTGACAGACTGGGGGATACGCGAAACACCGATAAACTCATCTTT.

Concerning this clone: This probably arose from a read error, given a far larger clone one base away. The sample has other DNA sequences that encode this CDR3 too. The chain joins TRDV2 to TRDJ3, with a weak D call TRDD3 (5 bases). The germline V gene has CDR1 GEAIGNYY and CDR2 EKD. The CDR3 spans 20 residues. In DNA form, the CDR3 reads TGTGCCTGTGACACCGTTGAGGGGTACTTAAGCTCCTGGGACACCCGACGGATGTTTTTC. Protein product: CACDTVEGYLSSWDTRRMFF.

A few counts support this clone. With a far larger clone one base away, a read error is the likely cause. Other DNA sequences within the sample encode an identical CDR3. J is TRDJ1 and V is TRDV2; possibly TRDD3 for D (6 bases). CDR3 length: 14 residues. Per germline, CDR1 GEAIGNYY and CDR2 EKD. Here the CDR3 reads CACDTVGGPDKLIF. Written as DNA, the CDR3 is TGTGCCTGTGACACCGTTGGGGGCCCCGATAAGCTCATCTTT.

This clone has only a few counts. A far bigger clonotype differs at one base, so this is likely a read error. At the DNA level, this CDR3 is encoded by other sequences in the same sample as well. This chain links TRDV2 with TRDJ3, with D tentatively TRDD3 (6 bases). Germline lookup yields CDR1 GEAIGNYY and CDR2 EKD. The CDR3 length is 18 residues. Here the CDR3 DNA reads TGTGCCTGTGACAAGTTAGGATACCGCTCCTGGGACACCAGACAGATGTTTTTC. This translates into CACDKLGYRSWDTRQMFF.